This TCR beta chain originates from a study of CD4+ T cells in melanoma. Whole-study results and caveats: A reported correlation linked neoantigen-specific CD4+ T cells to CD8+, macrophage and B cell function.

Concerning this clone itself: The target antigen is unknown.

J gave up 4 bases and V 6 bases, and 5 bases lay outside the gene matches. This CDR3 has 14 amino acids. The germline V gene encodes CDR1 SNHLY and CDR2 FYNNEI. Assay used: immunoSEQ multiplex PCR; TCRdb lists only in-frame clones, some missing. The repertoire holds about 3,900 clones, with less than 80% as singletons. This TCR derives from a human donor with melanoma. Material: tumor tissue. V usage is TRBV2 and J usage is TRBJ2-2, with 7 bases aligning to TRBD1. DNA of the CDR3: TGTGCCAGCAGCCTGACAGGGTTCACCGGGGAGCTGTTTTTT. Translating it yields CASSLTGFTGELFF.